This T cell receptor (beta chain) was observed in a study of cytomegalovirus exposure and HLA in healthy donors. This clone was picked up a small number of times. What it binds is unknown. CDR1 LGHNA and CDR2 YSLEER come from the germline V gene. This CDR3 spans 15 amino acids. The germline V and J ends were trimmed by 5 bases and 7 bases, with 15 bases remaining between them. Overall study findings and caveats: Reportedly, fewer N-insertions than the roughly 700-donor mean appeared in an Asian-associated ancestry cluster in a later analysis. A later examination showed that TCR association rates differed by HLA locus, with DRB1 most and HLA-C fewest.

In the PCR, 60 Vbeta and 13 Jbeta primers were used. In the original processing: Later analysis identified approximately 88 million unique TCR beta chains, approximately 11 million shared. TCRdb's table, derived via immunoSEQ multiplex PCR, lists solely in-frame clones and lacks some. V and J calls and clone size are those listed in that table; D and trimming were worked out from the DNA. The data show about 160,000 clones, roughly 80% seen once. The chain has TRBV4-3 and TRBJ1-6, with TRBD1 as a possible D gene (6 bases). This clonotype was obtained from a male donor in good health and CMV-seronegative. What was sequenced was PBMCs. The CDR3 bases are TGCGCCAGCAGCAAGGACAGCCAGTGGAATTCACCCCTCCACTTT. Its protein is CASSKDSQWNSPLHF.